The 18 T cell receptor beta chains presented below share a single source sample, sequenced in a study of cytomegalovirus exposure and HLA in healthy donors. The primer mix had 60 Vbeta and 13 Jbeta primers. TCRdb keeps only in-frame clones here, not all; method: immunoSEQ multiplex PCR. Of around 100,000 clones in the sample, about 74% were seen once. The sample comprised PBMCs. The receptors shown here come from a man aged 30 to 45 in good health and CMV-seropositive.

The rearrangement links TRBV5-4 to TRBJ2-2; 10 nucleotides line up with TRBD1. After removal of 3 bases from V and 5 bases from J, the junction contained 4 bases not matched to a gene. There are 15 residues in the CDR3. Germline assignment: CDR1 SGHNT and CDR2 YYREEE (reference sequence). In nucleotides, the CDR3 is TGTGCCAGCAGCTGGGGGACAGGGGCTACCGGGGAGCTGTTTTTT. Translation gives CASSWGTGATGELFF.

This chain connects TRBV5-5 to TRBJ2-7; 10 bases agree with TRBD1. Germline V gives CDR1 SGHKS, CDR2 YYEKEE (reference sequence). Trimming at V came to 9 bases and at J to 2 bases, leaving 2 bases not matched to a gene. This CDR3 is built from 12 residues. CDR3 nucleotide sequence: TGTGCCACCGGGACAGGGGCCTACGAGCAGTACTTC. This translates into CATGTGAYEQYF. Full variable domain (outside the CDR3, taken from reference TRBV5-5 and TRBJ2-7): DAGVTQSPTHLIKTRGQQVTLRCSPISGHKSVSWYQQVLGQGPQFIFQYYEKEERGRGNFPDRFSARQFPNYSSELNVNALLLGDSALYLCATGTGAYEQYFGPGTRLTVT.

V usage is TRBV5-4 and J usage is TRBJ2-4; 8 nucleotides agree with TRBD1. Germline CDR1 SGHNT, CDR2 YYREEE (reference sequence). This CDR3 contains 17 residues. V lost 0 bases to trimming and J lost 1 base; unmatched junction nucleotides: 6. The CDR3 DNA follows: TGTGCCAGCAGCTTGGCCGAAGGGGACAGGGCCAAAAACATTCAGTACTTC. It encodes CASSLAEGDRAKNIQYF. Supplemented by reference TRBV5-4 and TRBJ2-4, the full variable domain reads ETGVTQSPTHLIKTRGQQVTLRCSSQSGHNTVSWYQQALGQGPQFIFQYYREEENGRGNFPPRFSGLQFPNYSSELNVNALELDDSALYLCASSLAEGDRAKNIQYFGAGTRLSVL.

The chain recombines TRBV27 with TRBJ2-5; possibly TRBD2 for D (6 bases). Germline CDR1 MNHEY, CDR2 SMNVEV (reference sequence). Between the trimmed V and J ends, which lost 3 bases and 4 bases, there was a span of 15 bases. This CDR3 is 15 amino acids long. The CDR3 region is CASSFGDSRGETQYF. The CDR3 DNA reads TGTGCCAGCAGTTTTGGGGACTCAAGGGGAGAGACCCAGTACTTC.

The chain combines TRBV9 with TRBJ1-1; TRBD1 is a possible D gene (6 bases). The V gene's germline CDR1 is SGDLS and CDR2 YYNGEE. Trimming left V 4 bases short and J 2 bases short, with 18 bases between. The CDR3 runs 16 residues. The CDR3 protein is CASSSRDGQPNTEAFF. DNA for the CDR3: TGTGCCAGCAGCTCACGGGACGGACAGCCCAACACTGAAGCTTTCTTT.

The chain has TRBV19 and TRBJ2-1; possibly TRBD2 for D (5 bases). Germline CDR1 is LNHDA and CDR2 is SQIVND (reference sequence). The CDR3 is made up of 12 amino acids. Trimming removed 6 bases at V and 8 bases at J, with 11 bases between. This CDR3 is CASRIAGDEQFF. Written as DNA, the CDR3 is TGTGCCAGTAGGATTGCGGGCGATGAGCAGTTCTTC.

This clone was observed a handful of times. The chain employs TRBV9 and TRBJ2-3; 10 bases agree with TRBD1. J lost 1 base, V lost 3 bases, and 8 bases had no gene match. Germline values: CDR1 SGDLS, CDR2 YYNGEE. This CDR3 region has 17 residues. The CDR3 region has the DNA TGTGCCAGCAGCGACGACGGGACAGGGGCCCGCACAGATACGCAGTATTTT. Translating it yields CASSDDGTGARTDTQYF. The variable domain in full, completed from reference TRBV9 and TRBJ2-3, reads DSGVTQTPKHLITATGQRVTLRCSPRSGDLSVYWYQQSLDQGLQFLIQYYNGEERAKGNILERFSAQQFPDLHSELNLSSLELGDSALYFCASSDDGTGARTDTQYFGPGTRLTVL.

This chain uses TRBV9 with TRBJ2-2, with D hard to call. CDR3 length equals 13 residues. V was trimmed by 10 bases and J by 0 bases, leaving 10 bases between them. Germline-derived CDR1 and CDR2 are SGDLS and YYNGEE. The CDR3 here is CAGNLTNTGELFF. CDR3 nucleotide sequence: TGTGCCGGCAATCTAACGAACACCGGGGAGCTGTTTTTT.

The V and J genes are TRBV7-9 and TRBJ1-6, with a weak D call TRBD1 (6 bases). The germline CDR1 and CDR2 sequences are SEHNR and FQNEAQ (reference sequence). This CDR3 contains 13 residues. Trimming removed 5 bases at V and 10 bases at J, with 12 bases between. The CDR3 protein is CASSGTMGSPLHF. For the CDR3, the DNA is TGTGCCAGCAGCGGGACAATGGGCTCACCCCTCCACTTT.

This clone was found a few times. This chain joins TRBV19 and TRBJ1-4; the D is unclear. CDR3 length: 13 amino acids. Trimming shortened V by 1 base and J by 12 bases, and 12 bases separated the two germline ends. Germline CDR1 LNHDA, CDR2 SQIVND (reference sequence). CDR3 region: CASSIAGLRELFF. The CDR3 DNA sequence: TGTGCCAGTAGTATAGCCGGGTTGAGGGAACTGTTTTTT.

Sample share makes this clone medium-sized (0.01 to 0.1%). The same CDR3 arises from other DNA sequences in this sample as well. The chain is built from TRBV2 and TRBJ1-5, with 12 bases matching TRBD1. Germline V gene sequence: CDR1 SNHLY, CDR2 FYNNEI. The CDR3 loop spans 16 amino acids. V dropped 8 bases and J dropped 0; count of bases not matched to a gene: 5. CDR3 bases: TGTGCCAGCTCGGGACAGGGGGCGCGTAGCAATCAGCCCCAGCATTTT. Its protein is CASSGQGARSNQPQHF.

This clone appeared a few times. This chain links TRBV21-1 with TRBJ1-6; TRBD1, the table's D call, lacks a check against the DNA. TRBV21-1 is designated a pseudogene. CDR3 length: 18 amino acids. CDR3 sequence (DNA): TGTGCCAGCAGCAAAGCCACCCCGTTATACAGGGGCCATTCACCCCTCCACTTT. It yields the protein CASSKATPLYRGHSPLHF.

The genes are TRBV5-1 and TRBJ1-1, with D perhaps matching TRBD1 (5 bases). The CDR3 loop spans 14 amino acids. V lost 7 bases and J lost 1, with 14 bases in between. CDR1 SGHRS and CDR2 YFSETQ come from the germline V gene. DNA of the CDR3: TGCGCCAGCCGGCCGGGGGGGTCGAACACTGAAGCTTTCTTT. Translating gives CASRPGGSNTEAFF.

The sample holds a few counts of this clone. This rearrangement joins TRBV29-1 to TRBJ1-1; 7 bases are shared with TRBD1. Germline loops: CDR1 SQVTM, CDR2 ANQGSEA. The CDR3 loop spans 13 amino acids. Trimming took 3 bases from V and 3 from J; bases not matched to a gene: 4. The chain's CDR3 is CSVEGQPYTEAFF. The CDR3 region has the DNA TGCAGCGTTGAGGGACAGCCTTACACTGAAGCTTTCTTT.

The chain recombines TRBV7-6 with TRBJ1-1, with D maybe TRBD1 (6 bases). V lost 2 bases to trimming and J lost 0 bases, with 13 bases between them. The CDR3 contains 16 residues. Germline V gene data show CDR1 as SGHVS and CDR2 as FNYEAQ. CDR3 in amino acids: CASSLSAGDLNTEAFF. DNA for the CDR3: TGTGCCAGCAGCTTATCGGCAGGGGACCTGAACACTGAAGCTTTCTTT.

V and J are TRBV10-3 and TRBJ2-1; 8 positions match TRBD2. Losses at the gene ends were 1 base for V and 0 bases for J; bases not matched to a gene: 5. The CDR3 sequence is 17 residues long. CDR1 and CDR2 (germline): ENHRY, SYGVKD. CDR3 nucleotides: TGTGCCATCAGTGAGTTTCTAGCGGGTACCTCCTACAATGAGCAGTTCTTC. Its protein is CAISEFLAGTSYNEQFF.

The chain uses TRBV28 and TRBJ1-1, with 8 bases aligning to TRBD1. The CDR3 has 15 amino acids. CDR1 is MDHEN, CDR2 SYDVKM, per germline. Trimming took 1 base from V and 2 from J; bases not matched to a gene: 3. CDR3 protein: CASSLYTGGNTEAFF. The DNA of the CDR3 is TGTGCCAGCAGTTTATATACAGGGGGAAACACTGAAGCTTTCTTT.

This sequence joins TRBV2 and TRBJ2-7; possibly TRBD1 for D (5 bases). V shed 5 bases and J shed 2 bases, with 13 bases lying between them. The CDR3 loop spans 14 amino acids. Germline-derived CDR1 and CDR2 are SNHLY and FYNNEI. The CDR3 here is CASSYAQVPYEQYF. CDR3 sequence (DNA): TGTGCCAGCAGTTATGCACAGGTCCCCTACGAGCAGTACTTC. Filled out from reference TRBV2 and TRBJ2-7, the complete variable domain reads EPEVTQTPSHQVTQMGQEVILRCVPISNHLYFYWYRQILGQKVEFLVSFYNNEISEKSEIFDDQFSVERPDGSNFTLKIRSTKLEDSAMYFCASSYAQVPYEQYFGPGTRLTVT.